This T cell receptor (beta chain) stems from a study of blood T cells in healthy people across ages. With regard to this clonotype: The antigen is unknown.

The CDR3 runs to 18 residues. Germline V gene lookup returns CDR1 SGHTA and CDR2 FQGNSA. Trimming cost V 4 bases and J 0 bases; bases outside gene matches: 8. Then a second PCR, running roughly 7 to 11 cycles, was carried out with a sample-barcoded 5' primer and a J-beta primer mix. TCRdb independently ran MiXCR on the 5' RACE reads; one entry per CDR3 protein. The table lists 1.5 million to 1.8 million distinct CDR3 sequences, 42% of them singletons, with under 5% in the top ten. Study-wide points: Both higher diversity and more naive CD4+ cells marked long-lived donors when set against aged donors.

Donation came from healthy Caucasian individuals in Russia who were aged about 6 to 100. Extracted total RNA amounted to at least 5.5 micrograms for each sample. This clonotype originated in a woman between 18 and 30 years old in good health. Sequencing input: blood. The chain couples TRBV7-2 to TRBJ2-3; the match to TRBD2 covers 12 bases. The CDR3: CASSSPLAGGSSTDTQYF. The CDR3 nucleotides are TGTGCCAGCAGCTCCCCCCTAGCGGGGGGGTCTAGCACAGATACGCAGTATTTT. Full variable domain (missing parts from reference TRBV7-2 and TRBJ2-3): GAGVSQSPSNKVTEKGKDVELRCDPISGHTALYWYRQSLGQGLEFLIYFQGNSAPDKSGLPSDRFSAERTGGSVSTLTIQRTQQEDSAVYLCASSSPLAGGSSTDTQYFGPGTRLTVL.